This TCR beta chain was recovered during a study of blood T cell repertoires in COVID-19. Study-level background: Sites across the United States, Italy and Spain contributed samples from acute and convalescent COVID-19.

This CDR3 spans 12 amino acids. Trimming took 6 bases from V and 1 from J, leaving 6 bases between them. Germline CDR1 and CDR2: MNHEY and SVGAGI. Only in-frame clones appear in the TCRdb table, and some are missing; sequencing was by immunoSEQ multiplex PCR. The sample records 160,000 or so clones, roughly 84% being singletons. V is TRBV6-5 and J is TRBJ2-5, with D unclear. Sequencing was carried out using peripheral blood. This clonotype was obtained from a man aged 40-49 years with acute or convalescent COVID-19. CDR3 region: CASRQVQETQYF. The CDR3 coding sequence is TGTGCCAGCAGGCAGGTCCAAGAGACCCAGTACTTC.